The clone carrying this TCR beta chain was counted at least ten times. Method: immunoSEQ multiplex PCR; TCRdb's copy keeps in-frame clones and lacks some. The table shows 170,000 or so clones, with 80% occurring only once. Germline loops: CDR1 SGHNT, CDR2 YYREEE (reference sequence). J was trimmed by 0 bases and V by 0 bases; bases with no gene match: 9. CDR3 length equals 20 residues. The sample originates from a study of blood T cell repertoires in COVID-19. For the study at large: In each case, the material was cDNA or gDNA derived from T cells, B-cell-depleted T cells, or PBMCs.

Sequenced: peripheral blood. The chain recombines TRBV5-4 with TRBJ2-1, with 13 bases fitting TRBD2. The sequence derives from a man between 65 and 85 years old with active or convalescent COVID-19. CDR3 residues: CASSLGGRTSGRSSYNEQFF. The DNA for the CDR3 is TGTGCCAGCAGCTTGGGCGGTCGGACTAGCGGGAGAAGCTCCTACAATGAGCAGTTCTTC. The variable domain in full, completed from reference TRBV5-4 and TRBJ2-1, reads ETGVTQSPTHLIKTRGQQVTLRCSSQSGHNTVSWYQQALGQGPQFIFQYYREEENGRGNFPPRFSGLQFPNYSSELNVNALELDDSALYLCASSLGGRTSGRSSYNEQFFGPGTRLTVL.